The next 2 T cell receptor beta chains were all read from a single sample in a study of T cell changes during pregnancy in multiple sclerosis. Some clones are missing from TCRdb's copy, which holds only in-frame ones; the method was immunoSEQ multiplex PCR. This sample has 40,000 to 50,000 clones, with approximately 95% found just once. Specimen: CD4+ T cells from peripheral blood mononuclear cells, collected in the first trimester of pregnancy. Receptors originate from a female donor with multiple sclerosis, enrolled in a pregnancy study.

CDR3 loop: CASSIAGPTGELFF. The CDR3 DNA is TGTGCCAGTAGTATAGCAGGGCCCACCGGGGAGCTGTTTTTT. V and J are TRBV19 and TRBJ2-2, with D maybe TRBD1 (5 bases). Germline CDR1 reads LNHDA; CDR2 reads SQIVND (reference sequence). The CDR3 covers 14 residues. The germline V and J ends were trimmed by 1 base and 4 bases, with 7 bases remaining between them.

The V gene is TRBV19, the J gene TRBJ2-2; D might be TRBD2 (7 bases). The V end was cut by 8 bases, the J end by 4 bases, with 17 bases between. Germline lookup yields CDR1 LNHDA and CDR2 SQIVND (reference sequence). The CDR3 runs 15 residues. The CDR3 DNA follows: TGTGCCAGTTGCACAGGGAGGGTCGGCACCGGGGAGCTGTTTTTT. Translated: CASCTGRVGTGELFF.